A single sample is the source of the 23 T cell receptor beta chains below, sequenced in a study of beta chain features in type 1 diabetes. The study, taken as a whole, reports: In all four CD4+ subsets, TCRB CDR3 length was significantly, moderately reduced in type 1 diabetes.

These receptors' antigens are unknown. Expressed TCRB transcripts were sequenced after all isolated RNA was converted to cDNA. Assay used: immunoSEQ multiplex PCR; TCRdb lists only in-frame clones, some missing. The sample lists approximately 600,000 clones, roughly 12% occurring once. Sequenced sample: naive CD4+ T cells from blood. The source is a man aged 30-40 years with type 1 diabetes.

This clone was picked up a small number of times. V and J are TRBV4-3 and TRBJ1-5; D unclear. The length of the CDR3 is 14 residues. Germline-derived CDR1 and CDR2 are LGHNA and YSLEER. Trimming pared 0 bases from V and 7 bases from J, leaving 10 bases between. The CDR3 spells CASSQDGMGQPQHF. The CDR3 coding sequence is TGCGCCAGCAGCCAAGACGGAATGGGCCAGCCCCAGCATTTT.

The chain carries TRBV30 and TRBJ2-7; D perhaps matches TRBD1 (7 bases). Germline assignment: CDR1 GTSNPN and CDR2 SVGIG (reference sequence). Trimming removed 4 bases from V and 3 bases from J, with 19 bases in between. The CDR3 has 15 amino acids. CDR3 DNA sequence: TGTGCCTGGACCGGAGGGGGCGCGAACCTCTACGAGCAGTACTTC. Residues: CAWTGGGANLYEQYF.

This clone was seen a handful of times. The chain uses TRBV4-3 and TRBJ2-7; tentatively, D is TRBD1 (5 bases). V was trimmed by 1 base and J by 3 bases, leaving 13 bases between them. CDR3 length equals 15 residues. Germline CDR1 reads LGHNA; CDR2 reads YSLEER. CDR3 sequence: CASSQVWQGDYEQYF. CDR3 DNA sequence: TGCGCCAGCAGCCAAGTATGGCAGGGCGACTACGAGCAGTACTTC.

This chain connects TRBV4-3 to TRBJ2-5; a weak D match, TRBD1 (5 bases). CDR1 and CDR2 from the germline V gene are LGHNA and YSLEER. The CDR3 is 17 amino acids. V was trimmed by 0 bases and J by 4 bases, leaving 18 bases between them. The DNA of the CDR3 is TGCGCCAGCAGCCAAGAAGTTCCTAGGGGCAAAGGAGAGACCCAGTACTTC. It translates to CASSQEVPRGKGETQYF.

The rearrangement uses TRBV5-4 and TRBJ1-2; TRBD1 matches at 7 bases. The CDR3 extends over 17 amino acids. Germline CDR1 and CDR2: SGHNT and YYREEE (reference sequence). With V trimmed by 3 bases and J by 3 bases, 14 bases remained unmatched. CDR3 sequence (DNA): TGTGCCAGCAGCTCCCTAGACAGGGCTAAGGGCTACTATGGCTACACCTTC. It translates to CASSSLDRAKGYYGYTF.

This clone was detected only a few times. V usage is TRBV7-2 and J usage is TRBJ2-1; 8 bases are shared with TRBD2. The germline V gene has CDR1 SGHTA and CDR2 FQGNSA. V lost 5 bases, J lost 2 bases, and 5 bases stayed unmatched. The CDR3 contains 15 residues. CDR3 sequence: CASSGKRGTYNEQFF. The DNA of the CDR3 is TGTGCCAGCAGCGGAAAGCGGGGGACCTACAATGAGCAGTTCTTC.

The sample holds a few counts of this clone. This chain uses TRBV7-8 with TRBJ1-2; 8 nucleotides align to TRBD1. The CDR3 has 15 amino acids. Germline V CDR1 and CDR2: SGHVS, FQNEAQ. Trimming cost V 0 bases and J 4 bases; bases outside gene matches: 4. The CDR3 is CASSLARGPFYGYTF. CDR3 sequence (DNA): TGTGCCAGCAGCTTAGCCAGGGGGCCTTTCTATGGCTACACCTTC.

The rearrangement uses TRBV5-6 and TRBJ1-2; D perhaps matches TRBD1 (5 bases). Trimming shortened V by 1 base and J by 4 bases, and 14 bases separated the two germline ends. The CDR3 is 15 amino acids. Germline V gene data show CDR1 as SGHDT and CDR2 as YYEEEE. Here the CDR3 DNA reads TGTGCCAGCAGCTTGCGTGCAGGGCTCACCTATGGCTACACCTTC. Protein: CASSLRAGLTYGYTF. Complete variable domain (other parts from reference TRBV5-6 and TRBJ1-2): DAGVTQSPTHLIKTRGQQVTLRCSPKSGHDTVSWYQQALGQGPQFIFQYYEEEERQRGNFPDRFSGHQFPNYSSELNVNALLLGDSALYLCASSLRAGLTYGYTFGSGTRLTVV.

The chain couples TRBV12-5 to TRBJ2-7; no definite D call. The ends were cut back, 1 base at V and 0 bases at J, with 7 bases in the middle. The CDR3 is 14 amino acids. Germline CDR1 LGHNT, CDR2 FRNRAP. CDR3 in DNA: TGTGCTAGTGGTTTGGGCGCCAGCTCCTACGAGCAGTACTTC. Protein sequence: CASGLGASSYEQYF.

This clone was observed a handful of times. Additional DNA sequences in this sample encode the identical CDR3. The chain carries TRBV5-1 and TRBJ2-3, with D hard to call. The CDR3 covers 15 residues. Trimming pared 0 bases from V and 2 bases from J, leaving 10 bases between. The V gene's germline CDR1 is SGHRS and CDR2 YFSETQ. The CDR3 spells CASSLVGGSTDTQYF. The CDR3 DNA reads TGCGCCAGCAGCTTGGTCGGCGGATCCACAGATACGCAGTATTTT.

The chain is built from TRBV30 and TRBJ2-7, with 10 bases identical to TRBD1. The germline V gene encodes CDR1 GTSNPN and CDR2 SVGIG (reference sequence). CDR3 length equals 12 residues. The junction had 4 bases not matched to a gene; V was cut back by 2 bases and J by 9 bases. CDR3 region: CAWSRDRGRQYF. DNA of the CDR3: TGTGCCTGGAGTAGGGACAGGGGACGGCAGTACTTC.

The chain joins TRBV7-9 to TRBJ2-3; D gene unclear. The CDR3 consists of 12 residues. Germline V gene data show CDR1 as SEHNR and CDR2 as FQNEAQ (reference sequence). The ends were cut back, 0 bases at V and 10 bases at J, with 8 bases in the middle. DNA of the CDR3: TGTGCCAGCAGCTTAGCTGACACCTCGCAGTATTTT. Amino acid sequence: CASSLADTSQYF. The full variable domain, completed using reference TRBV7-9 and TRBJ2-3, is DTGVSQNPRHKITKRGQNVTFRCDPISEHNRLYWYRQTLGQGPEFLTYFQNEAQLEKSRLLSDRFSAERPKGSFSTLEIQRTEQGDSAMYLCASSLADTSQYFGPGTRLTVL.

The chain employs TRBV5-4 and TRBJ2-5; 10 positions match TRBD2. J was trimmed by 4 bases and V by 5 bases; bases with no gene match: 8. The CDR3 contains 15 residues. Germline CDR1 and CDR2: SGHNT and YYREEE (reference sequence). CDR3 region: CASRGRTSGSETQYF. As DNA, the CDR3 is TGTGCCAGCAGAGGGAGGACTAGCGGTTCAGAGACCCAGTACTTC.

This clone has more than one count but fewer than ten. This chain connects TRBV11-2 to TRBJ1-5; D unresolved. The CDR3 is made up of 15 amino acids. CDR1 SGHAT and CDR2 FQNNGV come from the germline V gene. With 1 base removed from V and 4 bases from J, the gap between germline ends came to 11 bases. The CDR3 sequence is CASSLGQVGNQPQHF. CDR3 nucleotide sequence: TGTGCCAGCAGCTTAGGGCAGGTAGGAAATCAGCCCCAGCATTTT.

The CDR3 sequence is CASSIGGTGGKYF. The CDR3 region has the DNA TGTGCCAGCAGCATCGGAGGGACAGGGGGTAAATACTTC. This sequence joins TRBV5-4 and TRBJ2-7; TRBD1 matches 11 bases. V dropped 4 bases and J dropped 13; count of bases not matched to a gene: 10. The CDR3 is made up of 13 amino acids. Looked up from germline, CDR1 is SGHNT and CDR2 is YYREEE (reference sequence).

The rearrangement joins TRBV18 to TRBJ1-5; no firm D call. CDR1 is KGHSH and CDR2 is LQKENI in the germline V gene. V shed 6 bases and J shed 4 bases, with 13 bases lying between them. The CDR3 runs to 14 residues. In DNA, the CDR3 is TGTGCCAGCTCCGCTGGTCTGGGAAATCAGCCCCAGCATTTT. Encoded protein: CASSAGLGNQPQHF. The variable domain in full, completed from reference TRBV18 and TRBJ1-5, reads NAGVMQNPRHLVRRRGQEARLRCSPMKGHSHVYWYRQLPEEGLKFMVYLQKENIIDESGMPKERFSAEFPKEGPSILRIQQVVRGDSAAYFCASSAGLGNQPQHFGDGTRLSIL.

The gene calls are TRBV28 and TRBJ1-6; 12 bases align to TRBD1. The CDR3 loop spans 16 amino acids. Germline-derived CDR1 and CDR2 are MDHEN and SYDVKM. Trimming cost V 2 bases and J 7 bases; bases outside gene matches: 3. CDR3 region: CASSLGGQGANSPLHF. In DNA form, the CDR3 reads TGTGCCAGCAGTTTAGGGGGACAGGGGGCGAATTCACCCCTCCACTTT.

The chain is built from TRBV6-1 and TRBJ1-1; D is unclear. V gave up 7 bases and J gave up 4 bases, with 16 bases separating them. The CDR3 runs to 14 residues. Looked up from germline, CDR1 is MNHNS and CDR2 is SASEGT. The CDR3 bases are TGTGCCAGCACCTCGGCCGGGCCGAGCACTGAAGCTTTCTTT. Its translation is CASTSAGPSTEAFF.

This clone turned up a few times. The chain links TRBV4-3 to TRBJ1-2, with D possibly matching TRBD1 (5 bases). This CDR3 spans 16 amino acids. CDR1 and CDR2 from the germline V gene are LGHNA and YSLEER. Between the trimmed V and J ends, which lost 1 base and 5 bases, there was a span of 17 bases. In nucleotides, the CDR3 is TGCGCCAGCAGCCAAGTCGCGGGTCAGGGTCCTTATGGCTACACCTTC. Amino acids: CASSQVAGQGPYGYTF.

The V and J genes are TRBV27 and TRBJ1-6; D ambiguous. V shed 4 bases and J shed 5 bases, with 12 bases lying between them. Germline V gene lookup returns CDR1 MNHEY and CDR2 SMNVEV (reference sequence). This CDR3 region has 15 residues. CDR3 DNA: TGTGCCAGCAGTTCCGACACAACTAATAATTCACCCCTCCACTTT. Residues: CASSSDTTNNSPLHF.

In its sample, this clone was seen a few times. The V call is TRBV10-3, the J call TRBJ2-5; 12 bases match TRBD1. Germline values: CDR1 ENHRY, CDR2 SYGVKD. The CDR3 extends over 17 amino acids. J gave up 5 bases and V 6 bases, and 13 bases lay outside the gene matches. The CDR3 here is CAIRLGTGGFSEETQYF. The CDR3 bases are TGTGCCATCAGGTTGGGGACAGGGGGCTTCTCGGAGGAGACCCAGTACTTC.

This chain connects TRBV6-1 to TRBJ2-7, with D unresolved. Germline V lookup: CDR1 MNHNS, CDR2 SASEGT. The CDR3 is 14 residues long. Trimming stripped 1 base from V and 1 base from J, with 8 bases between. The CDR3 loop is CASSEGWVSYEQYF. The CDR3 nucleotides are TGTGCCAGCAGTGAAGGGTGGGTATCCTACGAGCAGTACTTC.

This clone occurred a few times. The same CDR3 is also encoded by other DNA sequences in this sample. This chain joins TRBV2 and TRBJ1-5; 7 bases line up with TRBD1. The CDR3 is 15 amino acids. The V segment lost 1 base and the J segment 3 bases; nucleotides outside the gene matches: 3. Germline-derived CDR1 and CDR2 are SNHLY and FYNNEI. The CDR3 DNA sequence: TGTGCCAGCAGTGAAGGACAGGGCACCAATCAGCCCCAGCATTTT. Protein sequence: CASSEGQGTNQPQHF.